The T cell receptor (beta chain) under discussion was sequenced for a study of CD4 and CD8 cells across lung adenocarcinoma regions. Localized lung adenocarcinoma, a non-small cell lung cancer, affected the donors. TCRdb re-analysed the PCR reads in MiXCR, keeping a single row per CDR3 protein. The sample has around 20,000 distinct CDR3 sequences, 45% to 55% seen once. With respect to this clonotype: The missing conserved phenylalanine or tryptophan at the end of this CDR3 makes a read error likely.

Trimming cost V 6 bases and J 13 bases, with 22 bases left between them. Germline V gives CDR1 WSHSY, CDR2 SAAADI. CDR3 length: 14 residues. The sequencing input was CD4+ T cells from the margin of a lung tumor. This TCR derives from a male donor with lung adenocarcinoma. The CD4 and CD8 labels of this study may be unreliable. The chain carries TRBV10-2 and TRBJ2-4, with D possibly called TRBD1 or TRBD2 (5 bases each). CDR3 DNA sequence: TGCGCCAGCAGGGGGGTGGGAGCGGCAGACACGCAGTACGTC. Translating gives CASRGVGAADTQYV.